This TCR beta chain was documented in a study of early T cells in non-severe SARS-CoV-2 infection. The study, taken as a whole, reports: Matching with VDJdb favored anti-spike CD8 responses (missing private and CD4 specificities).

This CDR3 has 14 amino acids. Looked up from germline, CDR1 is SQVTM and CDR2 is ANQGSEA. The trim removed 5 bases at V and 4 bases at J, leaving 8 bases unmatched. About this clonotype: Its antigen is still unknown.

Individual cDNA molecules received unique molecular identifiers during library preparation. TCRdb passed the 5' RACE reads through MiXCR, listing each CDR3 protein once. The data show more than 55,000 distinct CDR3 sequences, 10% to 15% seen once. The V call is TRBV29-1, the J call TRBJ2-5; 9 bases match TRBD2. The TCR was taken from an adult who was a healthcare worker with PCR-confirmed SARS-CoV-2 infection or an uninfected control (not recorded which). Sample: whole blood. CDR3 residues: CSVRQGLAGETQYF. The CDR3 DNA follows: TGCAGCGTTAGACAGGGACTAGCCGGAGAGACCCAGTACTTC.